This T cell receptor (beta chain) was obtained from a study of blood T cell repertoires in COVID-19. Trimming removed 6 bases at V and 6 bases at J, with 8 bases between. CDR3 length: 12 residues. CDR1 SNHLY and CDR2 FYNNEI come from the germline V gene. TCRdb's table, derived via immunoSEQ multiplex PCR, lists solely in-frame clones and lacks some. The table includes 500,000 to 600,000 clones, 70% to 90% detected once. This clone was observed once. The clonotype originates from a woman between 45 and 65 years old with COVID-19, enrolled during active disease. Sequencing was performed on peripheral blood. V usage is TRBV2 and J usage is TRBJ1-4; D gene uncertain. The CDR3 protein is CASSRPDEKLFF. In DNA form, the CDR3 reads TGTGCCAGCAGCCGCCCGGATGAAAAACTGTTTTTT.